The clone carrying this TCR beta chain was seen ten or more times. TCRdb analysed the RACE reads with MiXCR anew, one entry per CDR3 protein. The sample holds under 110,000 distinct CDR3 sequences, about 12% seen once. Germline V CDR1 and CDR2: SGHTA, FQGNSA. The CDR3 runs to 14 residues. V was pared by 5 bases and J by 8 bases, with 6 bases of the junction left unmatched. Sample time point: pre-sensitization, week 0. The treatment denotes: therapeutic diphenylcyclopropenone sensitization with weekly scalp DPC. This record belongs to a study of human T cells and chemical hapten exposure. About the research overall: Patch testing was performed with 0.01% DPC on the upper back, with reading at 6 days.

Sequences were derived from whole blood, sampled in connection with sensitization to the hapten diphenylcyclopropenone (DPC). This receptor was obtained from a woman between 50 and 59 years old with alopecia areata. Some clones in this sample may be carry-over from other donors' samples. The chain has TRBV7-2 and TRBJ1-6; 7 bases match TRBD1. CDR3 loop: CASSQRQGYSPLHF. CDR3 coding DNA: TGTGCCAGCAGCCAAAGACAGGGATATTCACCCCTCCACTTT. Variable domain in full (rest from reference TRBV7-2 and TRBJ1-6): GAGVSQSPSNKVTEKGKDVELRCDPISGHTALYWYRQSLGQGLEFLIYFQGNSAPDKSGLPSDRFSAERTGGSVSTLTIQRTQQEDSAVYLCASSQRQGYSPLHFGNGTRLTVT.